A single sample is the source of the 8 T cell receptor beta chains below, sequenced in a study of shared clonotypes between healthy human individuals. This table comes from immunoSEQ multiplex PCR, and its TCRdb copy is limited to in-frame clones, with some not included. This table holds about half a million clones, roughly 80% found once. The sequenced sample consisted of PBMCs. The receptors stem from a woman aged 40 to 50 in good health. Some clones in this sample may be carry-over from other donors' samples.

There are many counts of this clone. The chain joins TRBV7-2 to TRBJ2-7, with TRBD1 identical over 8 bases. This CDR3 comprises 16 residues. CDR1 and CDR2 (germline): SGHTA, FQGNSA. V was clipped by 5 bases and J by 3 bases; unmatched bases: 12. This CDR3 reads CASSHLRAGGFYEQYF. The CDR3 DNA is TGTGCCAGCAGCCACCTTAGGGCAGGGGGCTTCTACGAGCAGTACTTC.

This clone was counted between two and nine times. The chain has TRBV14 and TRBJ2-1, with 9 nucleotides matching TRBD2. CDR1 SGHDN and CDR2 FVKESK come from the germline V gene. The CDR3 runs to 12 residues. Germline trimming cut 5 bases from V and 10 bases from J; bases unmatched to any gene: 3. This CDR3 reads CASSWTSVEQFF. The CDR3 nucleotides read TGTGCCAGCAGCTGGACTAGCGTGGAGCAGTTCTTC. The full variable domain, rest sourced from reference TRBV14 and TRBJ2-1, is EAGVTQFPSHSVIEKGQTVTLRCDPISGHDNLYWYRRVMGKEIKFLLHFVKESKQDESGMPNNRFLAERTGGTYSTLKVQPAELEDSGVYFCASSWTSVEQFFGPGTRLTVL.

The chain recombines TRBV20-1 with TRBJ2-1; D is undetermined. V dropped 0 bases and J dropped 7 bases, with 4 bases sitting between them. This CDR3 comprises 11 residues. Germline V CDR1 and CDR2: DFQATT, SNEGSKA (reference sequence). CDR3 DNA sequence: TGCAGTGCTAGAGAATGGAATGAGCAGTTCTTC. Translated: CSAREWNEQFF.

The V and J genes are TRBV2 and TRBJ2-4, with a tentative D call TRBD2 (6 bases). Per germline, CDR1 SNHLY and CDR2 FYNNEI. CDR3 length: 16 amino acids. Trimming took 5 bases from V and 0 from J, leaving 14 bases between them. Here the CDR3 DNA reads TGTGCCAGCAGTATACTATTGGGGGGAGCCAAAAACATTCAGTACTTC. Protein product: CASSILLGGAKNIQYF.

The rearrangement uses TRBV11-2 and TRBJ2-1; 7 nucleotides match TRBD2. V lost 4 bases, J lost 9 bases, and 12 bases stayed unmatched. The CDR3 has 15 amino acids. Germline CDR1 and CDR2: SGHAT and FQNNGV. The CDR3 DNA is TGTGCCAGCAGCTCTAGGGGCACTAGCGACAGTGAGCAGTTCTTC. Protein sequence: CASSSRGTSDSEQFF.

This clone was recorded only once. V is TRBV4-1 and J is TRBJ2-5, with 14 bases that match TRBD2. Trimming took 3 bases from V and 4 from J; bases not matched to a gene: 13. Per the germline V gene, CDR1 is MGHRA and CDR2 is YSYEKL. The CDR3 is 19 amino acids. The CDR3 spells CASSHQQTSGRALGETQYF. CDR3 DNA sequence: TGCGCCAGCAGCCACCAACAGACTAGCGGGAGGGCATTGGGAGAGACCCAGTACTTC.

The V call is TRBV10-1, the J call TRBJ2-1; TRBD2 agrees at 8 bases. The V gene end was trimmed by 3 bases and the J gene end by 7 bases; junction bases not matched to a gene: 5. The germline V gene encodes CDR1 WNHNN and CDR2 SYGVQD (reference sequence). This CDR3 has 14 residues. CDR3 sequence reads: CASSESGRRNEQFF. As DNA, the CDR3 is TGCGCCAGCAGTGAAAGCGGGAGACGGAATGAGCAGTTCTTC.

This chain connects TRBV7-8 to TRBJ1-1; D ambiguous. This CDR3 is 13 amino acids long. Germline V CDR1 and CDR2: SGHVS, FQNEAQ. V was shortened by 1 base and J by 4 bases, with 7 bases between the two germline ends. DNA for the CDR3: TGTGCCAGCAGCTTAGACACGTTCACTGAAGCTTTCTTT. It codes for CASSLDTFTEAFF.